This T cell receptor (beta chain) was captured by sequencing in a study of T cell repertoires in cytomegalovirus infection. Across the study: Both CMV infection and a matching HLA type were indicated by public TCR beta signatures.

This clonotype showed up just a few times. TCRdb redid the calling of the reads with MiXCR, one entry per CDR3 protein. The sample contains about 400,000 distinct CDR3 sequences, 15% to 20% of which appear only once. CDR1 is DFQATT and CDR2 is SNEGSKA in the germline V gene (reference sequence). The length of the CDR3 is 10 residues. The ends were cut back, 4 bases at V and 8 bases at J, with 7 bases in the middle. This chain joins TRBV20-1 and TRBJ2-3; the D is unclear. This receptor was obtained from a human donor in good health (CMV status not recorded). Some clones in this sample may be carry-over from other donors' samples. Specimen: PBMCs. Here the CDR3 reads CSATLGTQYF. DNA of the CDR3: TGCAGTGCTACCCTCGGTACGCAGTATTTT.